A selection of T cell receptor beta chains follows, all from one sample in a study of blood T cell repertoires in COVID-19. Libraries were prepared by immunoSEQ multiplex PCR; TCRdb keeps only in-frame clonotypes and omits some of them. Of around 100,000 clones detected, 70% to 90% appear once; the ten largest clones hold roughly 4.6%. Sequencing input: peripheral blood. Source of these receptors: a human donor in a cohort sampled during active COVID-19. The CDR3 runs from the conserved cysteine through the conserved F or W. D genes are given only for firm matches. Part of the rows lack a size; the others show once, few, many or a class for expanded clones.

CDR3 protein: CASSLPVSGANVLTF
CDR3 DNA: TGCGCCAGTAGCTTACCGGTCTCTGGGGCCAACGTCCTGACTTTC
V gene: TRBV5-1
clone size: NA
D gene: NA
J gene: TRBJ2-6

CDR3 protein: CASSPGTADSPLHF
CDR3 DNA: TGTGCCAGCAGCCCCGGGACAGCTGATTCACCCCTCCACTTT
V gene: TRBV5-8
clone size: NA
D gene: TRBD1
J gene: TRBJ1-6

CDR3 protein: CAIRSGTDEKLFF
CDR3 DNA: TGTGCCATCAGGTCCGGGACTGATGAAAAACTGTTTTTT
V gene: TRBV10-3
clone size: NA
D gene: NA
J gene: TRBJ1-4

CDR3 protein: CASSPRTGNTGELFF
CDR3 DNA: TGTGCCAGCAGCCCGCGGACAGGGAACACCGGGGAGCTGTTTTTT
V gene: TRBV7-8
clone size: NA
D gene: TRBD1
J gene: TRBJ2-2

CDR3 protein: CASRGTGMNTEAFF
CDR3 DNA: TGTGCCAGCAGGGGGACAGGCATGAACACTGAAGCTTTCTTT
V gene: TRBV6-5
clone size: NA
D gene: TRBD1
J gene: TRBJ1-1

CDR3 protein: CASSQEKGVMGYTF
CDR3 DNA: TGTGCCAGCAGCCAAGAGAAAGGGGTAATGGGCTACACCTTC
V gene: TRBV4-2
clone size: few
D gene: NA
J gene: TRBJ1-2

CDR3 protein: CASSFMGRTVTDTQYF
CDR3 DNA: TGTGCCAGCAGTTTTATGGGTCGGACAGTCACAGATACGCAGTATTTT
V gene: TRBV27
clone size: NA
D gene: NA
J gene: TRBJ2-3

CDR3 protein: CASSINRGGVSNQPQHF
CDR3 DNA: TGTGCCAGTAGTATCAACAGGGGTGGGGTTAGCAATCAGCCCCAGCATTTT
V gene: TRBV19
clone size: few
D gene: TRBD1
J gene: TRBJ1-5

CDR3 protein: CAWSVGAKVQFF
CDR3 DNA: TGTGCCTGGAGTGTAGGAGCGAAAGTGCAGTTCTTC
V gene: TRBV30
clone size: NA
D gene: NA
J gene: TRBJ2-1

CDR3 protein: CASSFGGAREKLFF
CDR3 DNA: TGTGCCAGCAGCTTCGGGGGGGCGCGTGAAAAACTGTTTTTT
V gene: TRBV5-4
clone size: NA
D gene: NA
J gene: TRBJ1-4

CDR3 protein: CASSNRRKDDKNIQYF
CDR3 DNA: TGTGCCAGTTCGAACAGGCGGAAGGATGACAAAAACATTCAGTACTTC
V gene: TRBV19
clone size: NA
D gene: NA
J gene: TRBJ2-4

CDR3 protein: CASSELAGGTGELFF
CDR3 DNA: TGTGCCAGCAGCGAACTAGCGGGAGGTACCGGGGAGCTGTTTTTT
V gene: TRBV9
clone size: NA
D gene: TRBD2
J gene: TRBJ2-2

CDR3 protein: CAWSTHLVNEQFF
CDR3 DNA: TGTGCCTGGAGTACACATTTGGTCAATGAGCAGTTCTTC
V gene: TRBV30
clone size: NA
D gene: NA
J gene: TRBJ2-1

CDR3 protein: CASSPQRTSGKDTQYF
CDR3 DNA: TGTGCCAGCTCACCACAGCGGACTAGCGGGAAGGATACGCAGTATTTT
V gene: TRBV18
clone size: once
D gene: TRBD2
J gene: TRBJ2-3

CDR3 protein: CASSLNRGYEQYF
CDR3 DNA: TGTGCCAGCAGCCTCAACAGGGGATACGAGCAGTACTTC
V gene: TRBV5-4
clone size: few
D gene: TRBD1
J gene: TRBJ2-7

CDR3 protein: CASSYSIWSSGRQTDTQYF
CDR3 DNA: TGTGCCAGCAGTTACTCGATATGGTCTAGCGGGAGGCAAACAGATACGCAGTATTTT
V gene: TRBV6-2/TRBV6-3
clone size: NA
D gene: TRBD2
J gene: TRBJ2-3

CDR3 protein: CASSSLGGLETQYF
CDR3 DNA: TGTGCCAGCAGCTCATTGGGGGGGCTTGAGACCCAGTACTTC
V gene: TRBV5-4
clone size: NA
D gene: NA
J gene: TRBJ2-5

CDR3 protein: CASIAGTDPYEQYF
CDR3 DNA: TGTGCCAGCATAGCCGGGACTGACCCCTACGAGCAGTACTTC
V gene: TRBV25-1
clone size: NA
D gene: NA
J gene: TRBJ2-7

CDR3 protein: CASSPSVGAGANTEAFF
CDR3 DNA: TGTGCCAGCAGCCCTAGCGTGGGCGCGGGGGCGAACACTGAAGCTTTCTTT
V gene: TRBV7-9
clone size: NA
D gene: NA
J gene: TRBJ1-1

CDR3 protein: CASSILLPGRGRVAANSPLHF
CDR3 DNA: TGTGCCAGTAGTATTCTACTTCCGGGCAGGGGGCGCGTCGCGGCTAATTCACCCCTCCACTTT
V gene: TRBV19
clone size: NA
D gene: TRBD1
J gene: TRBJ1-6

CDR3 protein: CASSTRQGGTDTQYF
CDR3 DNA: TGTGCCAGCAGCACAAGACAGGGTGGCACAGATACGCAGTATTTT
V gene: TRBV9
clone size: NA
D gene: TRBD1
J gene: TRBJ2-3

CDR3 protein: CASRGLAGLTDTQYF
CDR3 DNA: TGTGCCAGCCGGGGACTAGCGGGACTCACAGATACGCAGTATTTT
V gene: TRBV6-5
clone size: NA
D gene: TRBD2
J gene: TRBJ2-3

CDR3 protein: CASSLSGSFIYEQYF
CDR3 DNA: TGTGCCAGCAGCTTGAGCGGGAGTTTTATCTACGAGCAGTACTTC
V gene: TRBV5-6
clone size: NA
D gene: TRBD2
J gene: TRBJ2-7